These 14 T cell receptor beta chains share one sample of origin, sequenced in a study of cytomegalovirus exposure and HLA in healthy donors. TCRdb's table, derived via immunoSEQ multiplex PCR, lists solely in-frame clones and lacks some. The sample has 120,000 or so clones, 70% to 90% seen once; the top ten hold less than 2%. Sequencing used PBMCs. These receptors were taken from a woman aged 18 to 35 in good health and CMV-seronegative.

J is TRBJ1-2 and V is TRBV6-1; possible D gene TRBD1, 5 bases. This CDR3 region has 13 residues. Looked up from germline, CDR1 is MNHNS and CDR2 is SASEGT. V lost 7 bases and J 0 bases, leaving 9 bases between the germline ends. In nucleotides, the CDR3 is TGTGCCAGCAAGATGGACACTAACTATGGCTACACCTTC. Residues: CASKMDTNYGYTF.

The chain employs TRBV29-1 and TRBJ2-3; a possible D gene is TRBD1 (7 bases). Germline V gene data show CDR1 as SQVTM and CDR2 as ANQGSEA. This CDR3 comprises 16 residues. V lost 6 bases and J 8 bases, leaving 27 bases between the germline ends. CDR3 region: CSVLPEGAGYVGTQYF. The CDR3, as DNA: TGCAGCGTCCTCCCTGAGGGGGCGGGATATGTCGGTACGCAGTATTTT.

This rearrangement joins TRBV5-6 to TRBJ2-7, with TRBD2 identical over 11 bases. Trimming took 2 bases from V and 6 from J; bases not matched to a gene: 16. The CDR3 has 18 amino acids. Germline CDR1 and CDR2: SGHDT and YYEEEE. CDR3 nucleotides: TGTGCCAGCAGCTTTTGGGCTAGCGGGAGGTCCACCGGGCGCGAGCAGTACTTC. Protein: CASSFWASGRSTGREQYF.

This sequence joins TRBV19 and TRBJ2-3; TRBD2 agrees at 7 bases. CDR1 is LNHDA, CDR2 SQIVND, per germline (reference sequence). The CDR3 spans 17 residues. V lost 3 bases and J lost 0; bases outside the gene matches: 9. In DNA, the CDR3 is TGTGCCAGTAGTATCTCGAGCGGGGATCCTAGCACAGATACGCAGTATTTT. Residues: CASSISSGDPSTDTQYF.

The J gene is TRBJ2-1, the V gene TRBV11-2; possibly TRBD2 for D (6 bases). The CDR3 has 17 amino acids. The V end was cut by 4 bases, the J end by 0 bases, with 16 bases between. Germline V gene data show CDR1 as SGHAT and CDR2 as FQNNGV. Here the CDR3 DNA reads TGTGCCAGCAGCTCGCAGCATAGCGGAAGCTCCTACAATGAGCAGTTCTTC. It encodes CASSSQHSGSSYNEQFF.

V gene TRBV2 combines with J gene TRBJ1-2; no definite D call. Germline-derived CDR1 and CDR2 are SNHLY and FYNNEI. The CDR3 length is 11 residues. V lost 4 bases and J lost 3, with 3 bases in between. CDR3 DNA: TGTGCCAGCAGTGCGGACTATGGCTACACCTTC. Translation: CASSADYGYTF.

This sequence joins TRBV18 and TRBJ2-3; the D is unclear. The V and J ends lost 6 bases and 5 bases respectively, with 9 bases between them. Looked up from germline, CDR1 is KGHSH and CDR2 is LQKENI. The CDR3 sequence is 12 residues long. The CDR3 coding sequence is TGTGCCAGCTCCTTACGCGGAGATACGCAGTATTTT. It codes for CASSLRGDTQYF.

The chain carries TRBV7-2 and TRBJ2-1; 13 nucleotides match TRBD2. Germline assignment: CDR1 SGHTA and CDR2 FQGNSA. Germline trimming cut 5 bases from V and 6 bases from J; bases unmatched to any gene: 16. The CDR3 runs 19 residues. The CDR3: CASSGPRGGLAGSANEQFF. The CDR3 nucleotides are TGTGCCAGCAGCGGGCCGCGGGGGGGACTAGCGGGGTCGGCCAATGAGCAGTTCTTC.

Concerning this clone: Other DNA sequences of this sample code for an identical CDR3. The DNA of the CDR3 is TGTGCCAGCAGTTTATCGGGGCCCTACGAGCAGTACTTC. Amino acid sequence: CASSLSGPYEQYF. The chain is built from TRBV27 and TRBJ2-7, with D possibly matching TRBD1 (5 bases). CDR3 length equals 13 residues. In germline, CDR1 is MNHEY, CDR2 SMNVEV (reference sequence). V lost 0 bases to trimming and J lost 2 bases, with 5 bases between them.

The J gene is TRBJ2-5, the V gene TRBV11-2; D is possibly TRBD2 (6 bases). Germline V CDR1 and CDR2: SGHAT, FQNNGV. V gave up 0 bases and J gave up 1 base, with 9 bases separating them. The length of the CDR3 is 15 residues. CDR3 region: CASSLDLGLQETQYF. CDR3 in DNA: TGTGCCAGCAGCTTAGATCTGGGACTCCAAGAGACCCAGTACTTC. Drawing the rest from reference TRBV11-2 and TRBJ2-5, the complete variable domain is EAGVAQSPRYKIIEKRQSVAFWCNPISGHATLYWYQQILGQGPKLLIQFQNNGVVDDSQLPKDRFSAERLKGVDSTLKIQPAKLEDSAVYLCASSLDLGLQETQYFGPGTRLLVL.

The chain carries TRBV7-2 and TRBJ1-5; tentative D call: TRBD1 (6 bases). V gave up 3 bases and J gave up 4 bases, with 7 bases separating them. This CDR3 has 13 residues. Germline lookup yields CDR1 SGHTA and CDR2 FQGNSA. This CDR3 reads CASSLDRNQPQHF. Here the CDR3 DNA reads TGTGCCAGCAGCTTGGACAGAAATCAGCCCCAGCATTTT.

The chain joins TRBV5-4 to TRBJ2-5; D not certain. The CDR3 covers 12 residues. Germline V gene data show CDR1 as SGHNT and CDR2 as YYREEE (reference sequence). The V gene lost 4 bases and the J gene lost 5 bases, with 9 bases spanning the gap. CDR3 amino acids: CASSAYLETQYF. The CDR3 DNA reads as TGTGCCAGCAGCGCCTATTTGGAGACCCAGTACTTC.

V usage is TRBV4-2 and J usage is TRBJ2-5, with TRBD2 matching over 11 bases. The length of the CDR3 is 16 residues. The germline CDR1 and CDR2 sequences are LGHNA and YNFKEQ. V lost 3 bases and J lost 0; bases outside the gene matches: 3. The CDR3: CASSQELAGDQETQYF. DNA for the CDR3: TGTGCCAGCAGCCAGGAACTAGCGGGGGACCAAGAGACCCAGTACTTC.

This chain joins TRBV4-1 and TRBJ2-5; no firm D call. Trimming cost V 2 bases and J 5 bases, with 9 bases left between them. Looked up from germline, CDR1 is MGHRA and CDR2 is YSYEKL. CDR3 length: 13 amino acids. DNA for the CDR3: TGCGCCAGCAGCCAACTTCCCCCCGAGACCCAGTACTTC. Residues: CASSQLPPETQYF.